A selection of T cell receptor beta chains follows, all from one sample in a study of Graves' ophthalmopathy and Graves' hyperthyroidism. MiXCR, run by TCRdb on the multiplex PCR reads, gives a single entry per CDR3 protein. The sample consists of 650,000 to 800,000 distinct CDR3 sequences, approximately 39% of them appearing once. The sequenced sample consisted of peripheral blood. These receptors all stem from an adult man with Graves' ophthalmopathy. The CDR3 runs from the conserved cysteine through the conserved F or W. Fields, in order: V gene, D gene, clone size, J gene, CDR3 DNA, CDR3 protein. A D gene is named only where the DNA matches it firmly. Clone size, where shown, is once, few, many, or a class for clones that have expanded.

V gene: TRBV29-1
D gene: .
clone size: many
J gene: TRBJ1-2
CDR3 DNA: TGCAGCACCGTTGGGGATCTCAGTGGCTACACCTTC
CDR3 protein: CSTVGDLSGYTF

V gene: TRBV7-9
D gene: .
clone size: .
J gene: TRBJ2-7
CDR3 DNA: TGTGCCAGCAGCTTTGACAGGAATCCCTACGAGCAGTACTTC
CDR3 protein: CASSFDRNPYEQYF

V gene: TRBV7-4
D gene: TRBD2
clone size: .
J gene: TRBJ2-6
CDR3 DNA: TGTGCCAGCAGTTTGACGGGGGGCAACGTCCTGACTTTC
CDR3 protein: CASSLTGGNVLTF

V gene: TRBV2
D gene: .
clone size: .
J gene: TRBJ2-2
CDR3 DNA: TGTGCCAACCTTGGGGGAATTAGCACCGGGGAGCTGTTTTTT
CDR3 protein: CANLGGISTGELFF

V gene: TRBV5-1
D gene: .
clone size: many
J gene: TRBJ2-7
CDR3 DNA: TGCGCCAGCAGCTCCACCGGGACGGAAGCCTACGAGCAGTACTTC
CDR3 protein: CASSSTGTEAYEQYF

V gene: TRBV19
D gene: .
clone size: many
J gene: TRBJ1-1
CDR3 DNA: TGTGCCAGTAAAAGCGGGCCCCTTGCTGGCACTGAAGCTTTCTTT
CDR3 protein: CASKSGPLAGTEAFF

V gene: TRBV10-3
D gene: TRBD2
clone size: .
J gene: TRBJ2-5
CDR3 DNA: TGTGCCAGCATGGGACTAACTGAGACCCAGTACTTC
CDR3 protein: CASMGLTETQYF

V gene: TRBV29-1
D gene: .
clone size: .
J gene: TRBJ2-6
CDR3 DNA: TGCAGCGTTGAAGGGCCAGGGCCTGGGGCCAACGTCCTGACTTTC
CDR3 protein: CSVEGPGPGANVLTF

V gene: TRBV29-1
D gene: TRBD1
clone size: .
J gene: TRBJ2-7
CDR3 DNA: TGCAGCGTTGTTTCGGGACAGGGGATCCACGAGCAGTACTTC
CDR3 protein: CSVVSGQGIHEQYF

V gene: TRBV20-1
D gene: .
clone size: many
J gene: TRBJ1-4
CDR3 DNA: TGCAGTGCTAGAGAGGGCAGCGAGAATGAAAAACTGTTTTTT
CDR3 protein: CSAREGSENEKLFF

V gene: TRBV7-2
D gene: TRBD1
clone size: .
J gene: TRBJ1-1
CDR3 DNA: TGTGCCAGCAGCAGTGACAGGGAAAGGGAAGCTTTCTTT
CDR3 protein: CASSSDREREAFF

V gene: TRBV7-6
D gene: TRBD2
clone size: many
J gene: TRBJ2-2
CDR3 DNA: TGTGCCAGCTCAATGGGCGGGGGGGACTACACCGGGGAGCTGTTTTTT
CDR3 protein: CASSMGGGDYTGELFF

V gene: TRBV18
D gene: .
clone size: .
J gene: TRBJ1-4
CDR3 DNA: TGTGCCAGCGCCGACTTACAGGGTAATGAAAAACTGTTTTTT
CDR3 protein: CASADLQGNEKLFF

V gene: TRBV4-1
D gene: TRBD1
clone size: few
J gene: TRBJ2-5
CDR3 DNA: TGCGCCAGCAGCCAAGGCCTAAGGGGGCAGGGGGAGACCCAGTACTTC
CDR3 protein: CASSQGLRGQGETQYF

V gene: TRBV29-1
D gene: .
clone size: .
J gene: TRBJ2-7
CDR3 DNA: TGCAGCGTTGACCCAGGGGGGGGATCCGACGAGCAGTACTTC
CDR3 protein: CSVDPGGGSDEQYF

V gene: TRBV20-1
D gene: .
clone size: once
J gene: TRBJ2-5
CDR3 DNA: TGCAGTGCTAGAGATCGGACAAATCAGCCCCAGTACTTC
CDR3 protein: CSARDRTNQPQYF

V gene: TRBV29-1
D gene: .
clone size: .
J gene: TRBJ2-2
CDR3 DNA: TGCAGCGTTGGGGGAGGGGGCAAGGCGAACACCGGGGAGCTGTTTTTT
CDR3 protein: CSVGGGGKANTGELFF

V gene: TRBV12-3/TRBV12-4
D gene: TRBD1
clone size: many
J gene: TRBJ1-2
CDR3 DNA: TGTGCCAGCAGACCGACAGGGGACGGCGGCTACACCTTC
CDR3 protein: CASRPTGDGGYTF

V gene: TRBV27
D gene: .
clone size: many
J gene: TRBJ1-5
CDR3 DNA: TGTGCCAGCAGTCCATCGACACATAGCAATCAGCCCCAGCATTTT
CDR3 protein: CASSPSTHSNQPQHF

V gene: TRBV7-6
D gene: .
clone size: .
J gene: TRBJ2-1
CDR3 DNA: TGTGCCAGCAGCTTAGCGGAGGCCTATGAGCAGTTCTTC
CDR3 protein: CASSLAEAYEQFF

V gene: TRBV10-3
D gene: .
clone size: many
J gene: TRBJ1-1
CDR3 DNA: TGTGCCATCAGTGAGGATTCGGGGTCAGGAGCTTTCTTT
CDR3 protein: CAISEDSGSGAFF

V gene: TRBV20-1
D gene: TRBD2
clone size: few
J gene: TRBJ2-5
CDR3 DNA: TGCAGTGCTCAGGGACTAGCGGGAGGGCTGGAGACCCAGTACTTC
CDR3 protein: CSAQGLAGGLETQYF

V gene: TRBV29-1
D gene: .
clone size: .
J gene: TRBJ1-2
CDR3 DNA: TGCAGCGGGACTGGCTATGGCTACACCTTC
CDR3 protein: CSGTGYGYTF

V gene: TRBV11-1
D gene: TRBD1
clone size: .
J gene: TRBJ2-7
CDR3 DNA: TGTGCCAGCAGCGCCGCGGGACAGGGGCCCTTATACTACGAGCAGTACTTC
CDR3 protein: CASSAAGQGPLYYEQYF

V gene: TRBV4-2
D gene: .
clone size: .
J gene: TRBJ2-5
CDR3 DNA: TGTGCCAGCAGCCAAGATAGTCAGTCGGAGACCCAGTACTTC
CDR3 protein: CASSQDSQSETQYF

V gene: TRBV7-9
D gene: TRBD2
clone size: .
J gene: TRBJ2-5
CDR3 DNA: TGTGCCAGCAGTTTTGGGACTACTCATTCCCCCGGGGAGACCCAGTACTTC
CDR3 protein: CASSFGTTHSPGETQYF

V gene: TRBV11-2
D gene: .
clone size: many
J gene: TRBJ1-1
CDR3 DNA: TGTGCCAGCAGCTTAGTCCGGGGGGAGGTAGCTTTCTTT
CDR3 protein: CASSLVRGEVAFF

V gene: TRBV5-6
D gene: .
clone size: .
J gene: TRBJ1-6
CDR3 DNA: TGTGCCAGCAGCTTGGCCGAGGGCTCCTATAATTCACCCCTCCACTTT
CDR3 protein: CASSLAEGSYNSPLHF

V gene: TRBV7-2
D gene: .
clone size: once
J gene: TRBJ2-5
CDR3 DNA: TGTGCCAGCAGCTTATTAGGGGGTATGGAGACCCAGTACTTC
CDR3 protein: CASSLLGGMETQYF

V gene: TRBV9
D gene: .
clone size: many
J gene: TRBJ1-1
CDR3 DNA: TGTGCCAGCAGCGTAGATGGGGCTCGGAACACTGAAGCTTTCTTT
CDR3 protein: CASSVDGARNTEAFF

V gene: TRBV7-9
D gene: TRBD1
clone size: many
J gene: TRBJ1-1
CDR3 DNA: TGTGCCAGCAGCACGTCTCAGGGGGGAACTGAAGCTTTCTTT
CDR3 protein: CASSTSQGGTEAFF

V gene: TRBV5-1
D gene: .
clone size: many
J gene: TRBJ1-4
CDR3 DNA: TGCGCCAGCAGCAACCCGGGACCTGGGGAAAAACTGTTTTTT
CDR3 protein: CASSNPGPGEKLFF

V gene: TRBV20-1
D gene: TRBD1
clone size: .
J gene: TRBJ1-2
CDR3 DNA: TGCAGTGCTAGAGGGGTTAACAGGGGCACTGGAAACACCTTC
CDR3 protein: CSARGVNRGTGNTF

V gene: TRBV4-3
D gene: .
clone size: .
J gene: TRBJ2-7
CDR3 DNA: TGCGCCAGCAGCCAAGTGCCGCGGACGAACTCCTACGAGCAGTACTTC
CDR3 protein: CASSQVPRTNSYEQYF

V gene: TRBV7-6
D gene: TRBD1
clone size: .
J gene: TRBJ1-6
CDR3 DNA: TGTGCCAGCAGCTCAACCGGGACAGGGGGATCACCCCTCCACTTT
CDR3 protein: CASSSTGTGGSPLHF

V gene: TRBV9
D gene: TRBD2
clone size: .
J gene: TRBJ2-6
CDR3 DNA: TGTGCCAGCAGCGTAGGACTAGCGAGCCTTACTATCTCTGGGGCCAACGTCCTGACTTTC
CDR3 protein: CASSVGLASLTISGANVLTF

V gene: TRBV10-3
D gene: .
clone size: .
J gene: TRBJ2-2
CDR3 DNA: TGTGCCATCAGTGAAACGGGGCAGCGAGACACCGGGGAGCTGTTTTTT
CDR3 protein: CAISETGQRDTGELFF

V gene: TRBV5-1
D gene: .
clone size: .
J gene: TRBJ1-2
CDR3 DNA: TGCGCCAGCAGCGATGGGGCCTGGGGAGCTGGCTACACCTTC
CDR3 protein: CASSDGAWGAGYTF

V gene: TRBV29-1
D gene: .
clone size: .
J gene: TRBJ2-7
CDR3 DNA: TGCACCGACCGCTACGAGCAGTACTTC
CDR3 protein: CTDRYEQYF

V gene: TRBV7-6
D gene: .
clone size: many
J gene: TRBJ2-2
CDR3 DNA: TGTGCCAGCACCCCGAGGCGGGACAGAGCGAACACCGGGGAGCTGTTTTTT
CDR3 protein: CASTPRRDRANTGELFF

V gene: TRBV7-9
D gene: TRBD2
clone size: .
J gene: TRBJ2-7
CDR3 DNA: TGTGCCAGCAGCTTAGAGCGGGGGAAGGGCTCCTACGAGCAGTACTTC
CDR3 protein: CASSLERGKGSYEQYF

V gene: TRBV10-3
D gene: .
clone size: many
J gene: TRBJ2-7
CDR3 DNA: TGTGCCATCGCGGCGCTAGGGGGGAACGAGCAGTACTTC
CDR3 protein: CAIAALGGNEQYF

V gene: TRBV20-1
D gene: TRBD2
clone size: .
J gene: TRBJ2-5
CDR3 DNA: TGCAGTGCTAATCTAGCGGGGGGCCCAGAGACCCAGTACTTC
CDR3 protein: CSANLAGGPETQYF

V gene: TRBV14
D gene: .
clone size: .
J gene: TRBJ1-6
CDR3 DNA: TGTGCCAGCAGCCAAACTTTCATTAATTCACCCCTCCACTTT
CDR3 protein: CASSQTFINSPLHF

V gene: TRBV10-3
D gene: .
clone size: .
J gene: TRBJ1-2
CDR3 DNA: TGTGCCGCCAGCAGCTGGGGGGATGGCTACACCTTC
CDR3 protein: CAASSWGDGYTF

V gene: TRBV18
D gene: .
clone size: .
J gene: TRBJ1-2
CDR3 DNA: TGTGCCAGCTCACCGAACTCCGGGACCTTACGATTTCCTATAGGGGCTAACTATGGCTACACCTTC
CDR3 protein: CASSPNSGTLRFPIGANYGYTF

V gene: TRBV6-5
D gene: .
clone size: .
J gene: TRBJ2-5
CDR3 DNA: TGTGCCAGCAGTTACCTGGAGCAGGGTGTCGAGACCCAGTACTTC
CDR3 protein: CASSYLEQGVETQYF

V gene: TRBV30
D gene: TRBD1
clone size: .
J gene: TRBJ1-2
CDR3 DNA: TGTGCCGGGACTTCCAGGGGGCGCGGGGGCGGCTACACCTTC
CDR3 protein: CAGTSRGRGGGYTF

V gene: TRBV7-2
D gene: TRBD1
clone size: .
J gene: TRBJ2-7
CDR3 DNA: TGCGCCAGCAGCCAAGGTCTAGGGGGCAAATCCGAGCAGTACTTC
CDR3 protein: CASSQGLGGKSEQYF

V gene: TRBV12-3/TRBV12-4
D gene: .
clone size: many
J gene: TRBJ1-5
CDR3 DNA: TGTGCCAGCAGTCGACAGGAGAGAGATCAGCCCCAGCATTTT
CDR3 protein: CASSRQERDQPQHF

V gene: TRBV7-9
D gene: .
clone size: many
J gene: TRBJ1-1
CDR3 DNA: TGTGCCAGCGTGTACAGTATCAACACTGAAGCTTTCTTT
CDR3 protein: CASVYSINTEAFF

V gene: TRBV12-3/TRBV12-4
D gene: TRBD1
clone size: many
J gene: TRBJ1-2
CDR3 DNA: TGTGCCAGCCAAAACAGGGGGCGGGGAGTTGGCTACACCTTC
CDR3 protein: CASQNRGRGVGYTF

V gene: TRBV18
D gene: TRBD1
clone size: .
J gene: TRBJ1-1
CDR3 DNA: TGTGCCAGCTCACCCAACTCGGACAGGGAAGCTTTCTTT
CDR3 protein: CASSPNSDREAFF

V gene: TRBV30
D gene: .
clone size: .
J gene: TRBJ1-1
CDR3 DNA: TGTGCCTGGAGGAGCGGGAACACTGAAGCTTTCTTT
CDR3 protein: CAWRSGNTEAFF

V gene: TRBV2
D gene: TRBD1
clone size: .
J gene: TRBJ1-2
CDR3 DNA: TGTGCCAGCAGTTCGTCAGGGGGCGATGGCTACACCTTC
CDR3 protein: CASSSSGGDGYTF

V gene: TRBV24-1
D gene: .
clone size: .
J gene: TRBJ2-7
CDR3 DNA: TGTGCCACCAGTGATGTGACTTGGACCTACGAGCAGTACTTC
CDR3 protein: CATSDVTWTYEQYF

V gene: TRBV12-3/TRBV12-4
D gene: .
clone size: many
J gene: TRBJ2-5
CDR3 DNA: TGTGCCAGCACCTCCCACAGACAAGAGACCCAGTACTTC
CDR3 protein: CASTSHRQETQYF

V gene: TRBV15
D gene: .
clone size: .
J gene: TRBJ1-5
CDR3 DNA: TGTGCCACCAGCAGCCAAGATCTCAATCAGCCCCAGCATTTT
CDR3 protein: CATSSQDLNQPQHF

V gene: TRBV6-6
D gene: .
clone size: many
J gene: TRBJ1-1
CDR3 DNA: TGTGCCAGCAGTCCACGAGATAACACTGAAGCTTTCTTT
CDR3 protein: CASSPRDNTEAFF

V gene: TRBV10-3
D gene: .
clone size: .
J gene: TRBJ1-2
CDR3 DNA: TGTGCCGGAGAACCCTATGGCTACACCTTC
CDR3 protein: CAGEPYGYTF